Listed here is a single T cell receptor beta chain. The antigen is not known. The treatment was: around 19 received Ad26.COV2.S at low or high dose, single or two shots; roughly 5 received placebo; per-sample allocation not given. Collection of samples fell on day 63 after the first vaccine or placebo injection. These data are taken from a study of Ad26.COV2.S vaccination and SARS-CoV-2 variants. Study-wide background: Administration of Ad26.COV2.S was intramuscular, either once or twice 56 days apart.

The CDR3 loop spans 17 amino acids. With V trimmed by 6 bases and J by 5 bases, 10 bases remained unmatched. Germline V gene sequence: CDR1 MNHNY, CDR2 SVGAGI (reference sequence). Study-level points and caveats: Those who received vaccine or placebo ended up with similar non-spike TCR breadth.

Clones were read by immunoSEQ multiplex PCR, and TCRdb kept only the in-frame ones, dropping some. The sample shows 200,000 to 300,000 clones, roughly 88% of them seen only once. The sequencing here drew on peripheral blood, taken in a trial of Ad26.COV2.S vaccine versus placebo. This chain joins TRBV6-6 and TRBJ2-3, with 14 positions matching TRBD2. The sequence was obtained from a person aged 18-60 years who received the Ad26.COV2.S COVID-19 vaccine or a placebo. CDR3 residues: CASRRGGLAGVGDTQYF. Written as DNA, the CDR3 is TGTGCCAGCAGGCGAGGGGGACTAGCGGGAGTTGGAGATACGCAGTATTTT.